This entry lists 21 T cell receptor beta chains sequenced from one sample in a study of blood T cell repertoires in COVID-19. TCRdb's copy holds only in-frame clones and misses some; the assay was immunoSEQ multiplex PCR. The sample includes roughly 160,000 clones, 88% of them seen just once. Sequencing input: peripheral blood. The source of these receptors is a man over 45 who had recovered from COVID-19.

The CDR3 sequence is CASSLDRTDIYEQYF. The DNA for the CDR3 is TGTGCCAGCAGTTTAGATAGGACAGACATCTACGAGCAGTACTTC. The chain carries TRBV28 and TRBJ2-7; D may be TRBD1 (6 bases). The CDR3 is made up of 15 amino acids. Trimming removed 2 bases at V and 3 bases at J, with 14 bases between. Germline V gene data show CDR1 as MDHEN and CDR2 as SYDVKM. Full variable domain (missing parts from reference TRBV28 and TRBJ2-7): DVKVTQSSRYLVKRTGEKVFLECVQDMDHENMFWYRQDPGLGLRLIYFSYDVKMKEKGDIPEGYSVSREKKERFSLILESASTNQTSMYLCASSLDRTDIYEQYFGPGTRLTVT.

The chain carries TRBV5-8 and TRBJ2-5; D might be TRBD1 (5 bases). The CDR3 has 17 amino acids. The V gene lost 4 bases and the J gene lost 7 bases, with 26 bases spanning the gap. CDR1 and CDR2 (germline): SGHTS, YDEGEE. The CDR3 nucleotides are TGTGCCAGCAGCCCCACTGTAGGGGTGCTACATCCAGGGACCCAGTACTTC. Translation: CASSPTVGVLHPGTQYF.

The J gene is TRBJ1-5, the V gene TRBV6-4; 8 nucleotides agree with TRBD1. Germline V lookup: CDR1 MRHNA, CDR2 SNTAGT. V lost 8 bases to trimming and J lost 3 bases; unmatched junction nucleotides: 12. CDR3 length equals 16 residues. For the CDR3, the DNA is TGTGCCAGCGATTCCCCGAGACAGGGGCACAATCAGCCCCAGCATTTT. It encodes CASDSPRQGHNQPQHF.

The chain is built from TRBV9 and TRBJ2-7; D might be TRBD2 (6 bases). V lost 5 bases to trimming and J lost 0 bases, with 15 bases between them. Germline V lookup: CDR1 SGDLS, CDR2 YYNGEE. The CDR3 extends over 15 amino acids. The DNA for the CDR3 is TGTGCCAGCAGGTTGGGACTCGGGGACTCCTACGAGCAGTACTTC. The encoded protein is CASRLGLGDSYEQYF.

CDR3 sequence (DNA): TGTGCCAGCAGCCTCGCGGACAGGCATCCCTCCTACGAGCAGTACTTC. This codes for CASSLADRHPSYEQYF. The chain carries TRBV3-1 (or the pseudogene TRBV3-2) and TRBJ2-7, with 7 bases identical to TRBD1. Germline V CDR1 and CDR2: LGHDT, YNNKEL (reference sequence). V trimming: 4 bases; J trimming: 0 bases; junction bases outside the gene matches: 9. The CDR3 consists of 16 residues.

This sequence joins TRBV7-9 and TRBJ2-1, with TRBD1 identical over 10 bases. The trim removed 2 bases at V and 7 bases at J, leaving 2 bases unmatched. CDR1 is SEHNR, CDR2 FQNEAQ, per germline (reference sequence). The CDR3 has 14 amino acids. In DNA form, the CDR3 reads TGTGCCAGCAGCTTATCGGGACAGGGGAATGAGCAGTTCTTC. It codes for CASSLSGQGNEQFF.

The rearrangement joins TRBV28 to TRBJ1-2; D possibly corresponds to TRBD1 (5 bases). V lost 3 bases and J lost 4, with 9 bases in between. In germline, CDR1 is MDHEN, CDR2 SYDVKM. The CDR3 covers 13 residues. The CDR3 DNA follows: TGTGCCAGCAGTTTCAATGGGGCCTATGGCTACACCTTC. It specifies CASSFNGAYGYTF.

This rearrangement joins TRBV5-4 to TRBJ2-3; 10 nucleotides match TRBD2. The CDR3 has 15 residues. Germline V gene data show CDR1 as SGHNT and CDR2 as YYREEE (reference sequence). V shed 4 bases and J 5 bases; nucleotides not matched to a gene: 7. CDR3 nucleotide sequence: TGTGCCAGCAGCCCGAGCGGGGGGGCTAGAGATACGCAGTATTTT. It translates to CASSPSGGARDTQYF. The entire variable domain, with the rest obtained from reference TRBV5-4 and TRBJ2-3, is as follows: ETGVTQSPTHLIKTRGQQVTLRCSSQSGHNTVSWYQQALGQGPQFIFQYYREEENGRGNFPPRFSGLQFPNYSSELNVNALELDDSALYLCASSPSGGARDTQYFGPGTRLTVL.

V is TRBV7-9 and J is TRBJ2-7; TRBD2 agrees at 7 bases. Germline V CDR1 and CDR2: SEHNR, FQNEAQ (reference sequence). The J segment lost 2 bases and the V segment lost 1 base, leaving 5 bases of the junction unmatched. The CDR3 is made up of 15 amino acids. CDR3 sequence reads: CASSLGGRTPYEQYF. CDR3 DNA sequence: TGTGCCAGCAGCTTAGGCGGGAGAACCCCCTACGAGCAGTACTTC.

V and J are TRBV27 and TRBJ2-1; 11 bases align to TRBD2. The CDR3 covers 15 residues. Germline lookup yields CDR1 MNHEY and CDR2 SMNVEV (reference sequence). The V gene end was trimmed by 1 base and the J gene end by 5 bases; junction bases not matched to a gene: 1. The CDR3 DNA follows: TGTGCCAGCAGTTTATTAGCGGGAGGGAACAATGAGCAGTTCTTC. Amino acids: CASSLLAGGNNEQFF.

The chain has TRBV10-3 and TRBJ1-3, with D tentatively TRBD1 (6 bases). Per the germline V gene, CDR1 is ENHRY and CDR2 is SYGVKD. This CDR3 comprises 14 residues. Trimming shortened V by 6 bases and J by 8 bases, and 17 bases separated the two germline ends. The CDR3 DNA sequence: TGTGCCATCAGCGCCACAGGGTGGCTTGACACCATATATTTT. As protein: CAISATGWLDTIYF.

This chain joins TRBV6-1 and TRBJ1-5; no firm D call. The CDR3 totals 14 residues. Trimming left V 2 bases short and J 3 bases short, with 8 bases between. Germline CDR1 MNHNS, CDR2 SASEGT. The CDR3 loop reads CASSELGFNQPQHF. The CDR3 DNA reads TGTGCCAGCAGTGAACTGGGCTTCAATCAGCCCCAGCATTTT.

This chain joins TRBV27 and TRBJ2-7, with 11 bases matching TRBD2. The CDR3 extends over 14 amino acids. V shed 4 bases and J 7 bases; nucleotides not matched to a gene: 6. Germline values: CDR1 MNHEY, CDR2 SMNVEV (reference sequence). The chain's CDR3 is CASSSSGGPGEQYF. CDR3 nucleotide sequence: TGTGCCAGCAGTTCTAGCGGGGGGCCAGGGGAGCAGTACTTC.

The genes are TRBV7-6 and TRBJ2-3; 11 bases fit TRBD2. With 5 bases clipped from V and 0 bases from J, the junction kept 4 bases outside the gene matches. The germline gives CDR1 SGHVS, CDR2 FNYEAQ. The CDR3 has 16 amino acids. The CDR3 DNA follows: TGTGCCAGCAGCCCGGGGACTAGCGGTAGCACAGATACGCAGTATTTT. Translating it yields CASSPGTSGSTDTQYF.

The chain employs TRBV24-1 and TRBJ2-7; 10 bases line up with TRBD1. This CDR3 comprises 15 residues. The trim removed 4 bases at V and 3 bases at J, leaving 5 bases unmatched. CDR1 is KGHDR, CDR2 SFDVKD, per germline. CDR3: CATSDPRTGGYEQYF. The CDR3 DNA sequence: TGTGCCACCAGTGACCCTCGGACAGGGGGCTACGAGCAGTACTTC.

The chain joins TRBV29-1 to TRBJ1-5, with 8 bases matching TRBD1. Germline-derived CDR1 and CDR2 are SQVTM and ANQGSEA. V lost 5 bases, J lost 0 bases, and 3 bases stayed unmatched. This CDR3 region has 14 residues. Here the CDR3 reads CSVRDRSSNQPQHF. The CDR3, as DNA: TGCAGCGTTAGGGACAGGAGTAGCAATCAGCCCCAGCATTTT.

The chain recombines TRBV2 with TRBJ2-7; 9 nucleotides agree with TRBD1. Trimming took 6 bases from V and 0 from J; bases not matched to a gene: 3. Germline lookup yields CDR1 SNHLY and CDR2 FYNNEI. CDR3 size: 14 residues. DNA for the CDR3: TGTGCCAGCAGAGAACAGGGGGCCTCCTACGAGCAGTACTTC. This gives the protein CASREQGASYEQYF.

The CDR3 loop is CASSPYRGLEEKLFF. Written as DNA, the CDR3 is TGTGCCAGCAGTCCCTACAGGGGGCTTGAAGAAAAACTGTTTTTT. V is TRBV28 and J is TRBJ1-4, with 9 nucleotides matching TRBD1. After removal of 5 bases from V and 8 bases from J, the junction contained 9 bases not matched to a gene. Germline CDR1 is MDHEN and CDR2 is SYDVKM. The CDR3 covers 15 residues.

V is TRBV6-1 and J is TRBJ2-7; no clear D. Germline CDR1 MNHNS, CDR2 SASEGT. The CDR3 loop spans 14 amino acids. V was shortened by 2 bases and J by 3 bases, with 11 bases between the two germline ends. The CDR3 loop is CASSERVGYYEQYF. In nucleotides, the CDR3 is TGTGCCAGCAGTGAACGCGTCGGGTACTACGAGCAGTACTTC.

The chain combines TRBV10-1 with TRBJ2-7, with 8 bases aligning to TRBD2. From germline, CDR1 is WNHNN and CDR2 SYGVQD (reference sequence). With 6 bases clipped from V and 3 bases from J, the junction kept 10 bases outside the gene matches. CDR3 size: 15 residues. The CDR3 spells CASRGGGSGSYEQYF. As DNA, the CDR3 is TGCGCCAGCAGGGGGGGTGGGAGCGGGAGCTACGAGCAGTACTTC.

This clone has only one observation. The genes are TRBV6-5 and TRBJ1-1; the match to TRBD1 covers 8 bases. The germline gives CDR1 MNHEY, CDR2 SVGAGI. Losses at the gene ends were 7 bases for V and 4 bases for J; bases not matched to a gene: 11. CDR3 size: 15 residues. CDR3 region: CASNTLSGGSTEAFF. The CDR3 DNA is TGTGCCAGCAACACCCTATCAGGGGGCAGCACTGAAGCTTTCTTT.